What follows are 7 T cell receptor beta chains derived from one specimen sequenced in a study of CD8 T cells in ankylosing spondylitis. General study points: Seemingly characteristic of ankylosing spondylitis blood was a TCR beta motif consisting of under 10 highly homologous variants.

Their target antigens are unknown. One entry per CDR3 protein, called by TCRdb with MiXCR from the 5' RACE reads. The data contain around 890,000 distinct CDR3 sequences, over 9.5% of them singletons. Sample: blood, either unsorted or a sorted T cell fraction (not recorded which). These receptors were taken from a male donor with ankylosing spondylitis.

The chain uses TRBV4-1 and TRBJ2-7; TRBD1 aligns across 8 bases. Germline CDR1 MGHRA, CDR2 YSYEKL. This CDR3 contains 12 residues. The ends lost 3 bases at V and 10 bases at J; junction bases unmatched: 5. The CDR3 DNA is TGCGCCAGCAGCCATGGACAGGGTAAACAGTACTTC. Residues: CASSHGQGKQYF.

The chain employs TRBV25-1 and TRBJ2-7, with a tentative D call TRBD1 (6 bases). The CDR3 consists of 14 residues. Trimming left V 3 bases short and J 10 bases short, with 19 bases between. CDR1 and CDR2 (germline): MGHDK, SYGVNS. CDR3 sequence (DNA): TGTGCCAGCAGTGATACCCCTGGGGGCAGTCGCCAGTACTTC. Amino acids: CASSDTPGGSRQYF.

This chain links TRBV4-2 with TRBJ2-2; 9 nucleotides line up with TRBD1. Germline values: CDR1 LGHNA, CDR2 YNFKEQ. V shed 1 base, J shed 7 bases, and the junction held 10 bases outside the gene matches. The CDR3 is 17 amino acids. The CDR3 sequence: CASSQGSRTGGIGELFF. The DNA for the CDR3 is TGTGCCAGCAGCCAAGGCTCGAGAACAGGGGGCATCGGGGAGCTGTTTTTT.

This clonotype was observed many times. The genes are TRBV20-1 and TRBJ2-3; 12 bases line up with TRBD2. Germline V gene data show CDR1 as DFQATT and CDR2 as SNEGSKA (reference sequence). V trimming: 7 bases; J trimming: 6 bases; junction bases outside the gene matches: 8. This CDR3 contains 14 residues. The CDR3 coding sequence is TGCAGTGGATGGACCGGGACTAGCGGGGATACGCAGTATTTT. This gives the protein CSGWTGTSGDTQYF.

At least ten counts were recorded for this clonotype. The chain uses TRBV5-1 and TRBJ2-2; 9 bases are a match to TRBD1. The germline CDR1 and CDR2 sequences are SGHRS and YFSETQ. The CDR3 spans 15 residues. The V gene end was trimmed by 5 bases and the J gene end by 1 base; junction bases not matched to a gene: 3. CDR3 protein: CASSGTGMNTGELFF. CDR3 nucleotides: TGCGCCAGCAGTGGGACAGGGATGAACACCGGGGAGCTGTTTTTT. Combining the CDR3 with reference TRBV5-1 and TRBJ2-2 gives the whole variable domain KAGVTQTPRYLIKTRGQQVTLSCSPISGHRSVSWYQQTPGQGLQFLFEYFSETQRNKGNFPGRFSGRQFSNSRSEMNVSTLELGDSALYLCASSGTGMNTGELFFGEGSRLTVL.

This clonotype came up a few times. The genes are TRBV10-3 and TRBJ2-5, with D tentatively TRBD1 (6 bases). Trimming took off 6 bases at V and 0 bases at J, with 14 bases between the two ends. The CDR3 consists of 15 residues. The germline V gene encodes CDR1 ENHRY and CDR2 SYGVKD. CDR3 protein: CAIRHGTHNQETQYF. DNA for the CDR3: TGTGCCATCAGGCACGGGACACATAACCAAGAGACCCAGTACTTC.

The chain has TRBV7-2 and TRBJ2-7; 9 positions agree with TRBD1. The CDR3 covers 15 residues. CDR1 and CDR2 from the germline V gene are SGHTA and FQGNSA. The V and J ends lost 0 bases and 4 bases, in that order; junction bases with no gene match: 4. Written as DNA, the CDR3 is TGTGCCAGCAGCTTAGCCGGGACAGGGAATTACGAGCAGTACTTC. This encodes CASSLAGTGNYEQYF.